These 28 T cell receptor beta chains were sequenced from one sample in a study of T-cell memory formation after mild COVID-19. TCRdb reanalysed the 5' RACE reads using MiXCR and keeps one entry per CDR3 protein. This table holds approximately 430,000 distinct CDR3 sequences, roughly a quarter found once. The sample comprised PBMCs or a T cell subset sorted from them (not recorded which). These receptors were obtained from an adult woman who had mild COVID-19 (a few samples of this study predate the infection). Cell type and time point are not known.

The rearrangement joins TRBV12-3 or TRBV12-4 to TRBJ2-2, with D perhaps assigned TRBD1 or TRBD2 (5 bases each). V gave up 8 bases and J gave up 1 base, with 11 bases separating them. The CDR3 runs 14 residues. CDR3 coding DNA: TGTGCCAGCCTCCGGGGCCAGAACACCGGGGAGCTGTTTTTT. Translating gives CASLRGQNTGELFF.

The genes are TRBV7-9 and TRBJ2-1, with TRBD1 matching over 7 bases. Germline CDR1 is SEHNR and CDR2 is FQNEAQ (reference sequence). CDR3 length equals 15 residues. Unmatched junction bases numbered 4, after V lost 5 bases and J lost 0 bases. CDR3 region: CASSTGQSSYNEQFF. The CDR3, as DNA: TGTGCCAGCAGCACGGGACAGAGCTCCTACAATGAGCAGTTCTTC.

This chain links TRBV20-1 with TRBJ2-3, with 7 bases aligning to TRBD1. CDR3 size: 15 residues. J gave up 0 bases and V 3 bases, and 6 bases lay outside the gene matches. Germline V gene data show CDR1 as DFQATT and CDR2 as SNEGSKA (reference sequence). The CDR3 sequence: CSASPGTASTDTQYF. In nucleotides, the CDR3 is TGCAGTGCTAGCCCCGGGACAGCTAGCACAGATACGCAGTATTTT.

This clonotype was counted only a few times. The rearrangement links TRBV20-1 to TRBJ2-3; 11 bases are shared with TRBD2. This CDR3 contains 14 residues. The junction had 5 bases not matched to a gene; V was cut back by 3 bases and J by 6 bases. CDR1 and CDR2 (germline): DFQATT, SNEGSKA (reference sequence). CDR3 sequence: CSARRLAGMDTQYF. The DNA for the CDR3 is TGCAGTGCTAGGCGACTAGCGGGGATGGATACGCAGTATTTT.

The CDR3 DNA reads as TGCGCCAGCAGCCAAGTGGGATCCCCTTACATTAGAGACGAGCAGTACTTC. Amino acids: CASSQVGSPYIRDEQYF. This chain joins TRBV4-1 and TRBJ2-7; D unclear. Germline CDR1 is MGHRA and CDR2 is YSYEKL. With 1 base removed from V and 5 bases from J, the gap between germline ends came to 21 bases. The CDR3 extends over 17 amino acids.

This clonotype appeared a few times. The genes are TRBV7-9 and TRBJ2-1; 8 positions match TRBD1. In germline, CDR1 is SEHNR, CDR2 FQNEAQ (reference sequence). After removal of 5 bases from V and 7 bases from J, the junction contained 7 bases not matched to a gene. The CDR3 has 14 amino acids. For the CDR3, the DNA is TGTGCCAGCAGCGCTTGGACAGGGCGGAATGAGCAGTTCTTC. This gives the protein CASSAWTGRNEQFF.

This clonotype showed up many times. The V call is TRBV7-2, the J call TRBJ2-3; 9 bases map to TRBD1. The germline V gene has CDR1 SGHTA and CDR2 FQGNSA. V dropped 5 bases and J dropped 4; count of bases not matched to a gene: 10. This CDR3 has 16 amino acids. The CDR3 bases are TGTGCCAGCAGCATGGGACAGGGTGAGGGAGCAGATACGCAGTATTTT. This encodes CASSMGQGEGADTQYF.

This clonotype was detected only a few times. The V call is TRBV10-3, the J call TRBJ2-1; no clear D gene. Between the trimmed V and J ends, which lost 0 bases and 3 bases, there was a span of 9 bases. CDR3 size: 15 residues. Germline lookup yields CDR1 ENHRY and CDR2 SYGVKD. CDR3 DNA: TGTGCCATCAGTGAGTCTCAACAGAACTACAATGAGCAGTTCTTC. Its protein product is CAISESQQNYNEQFF.

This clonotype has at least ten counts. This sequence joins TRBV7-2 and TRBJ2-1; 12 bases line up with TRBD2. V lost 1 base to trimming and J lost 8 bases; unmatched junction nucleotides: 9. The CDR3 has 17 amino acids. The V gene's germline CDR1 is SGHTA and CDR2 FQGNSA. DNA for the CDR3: TGTGCCAGCAGCTTAGTGCCACTAGCGGGAGGAGTGGATGAGCAGTTCTTC. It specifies CASSLVPLAGGVDEQFF.

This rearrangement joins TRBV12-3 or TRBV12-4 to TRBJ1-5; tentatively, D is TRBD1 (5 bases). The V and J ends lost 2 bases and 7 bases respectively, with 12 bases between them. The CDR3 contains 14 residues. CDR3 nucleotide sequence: TGTGCCAGCAGTTTATATGGGGGAAACCAGCCCCAGCATTTT. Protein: CASSLYGGNQPQHF.

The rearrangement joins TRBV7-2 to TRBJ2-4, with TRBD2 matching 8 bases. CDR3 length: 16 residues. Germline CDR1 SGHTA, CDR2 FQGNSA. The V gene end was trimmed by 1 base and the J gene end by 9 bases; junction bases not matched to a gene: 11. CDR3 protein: CASSLEERGRLGIQYF. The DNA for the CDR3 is TGTGCCAGCAGCTTAGAGGAACGCGGGAGGCTTGGCATTCAGTACTTC.

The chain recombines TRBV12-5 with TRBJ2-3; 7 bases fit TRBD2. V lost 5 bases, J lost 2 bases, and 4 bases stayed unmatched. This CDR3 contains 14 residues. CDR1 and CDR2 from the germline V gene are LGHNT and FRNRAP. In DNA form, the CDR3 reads TGTGCTAGTGGTCCTAGCGGACCCACAGATACGCAGTATTTT. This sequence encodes CASGPSGPTDTQYF.

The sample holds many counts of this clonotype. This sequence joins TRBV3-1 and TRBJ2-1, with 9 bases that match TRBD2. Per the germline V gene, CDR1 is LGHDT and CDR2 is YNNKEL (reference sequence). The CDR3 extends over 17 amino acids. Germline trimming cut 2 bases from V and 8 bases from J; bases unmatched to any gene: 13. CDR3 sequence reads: CASSQSLGRGGYDEQFF. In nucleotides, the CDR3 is TGTGCCAGCAGCCAATCACTCGGGCGGGGGGGCTATGATGAGCAGTTCTTC.

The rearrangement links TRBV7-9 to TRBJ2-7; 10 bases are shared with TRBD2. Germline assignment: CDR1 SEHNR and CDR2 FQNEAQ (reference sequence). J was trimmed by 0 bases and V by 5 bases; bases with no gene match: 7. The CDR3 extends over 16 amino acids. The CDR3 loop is CASSGIGTSASYEQYF. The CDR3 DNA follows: TGTGCCAGCAGCGGAATCGGGACTAGCGCCTCCTACGAGCAGTACTTC.

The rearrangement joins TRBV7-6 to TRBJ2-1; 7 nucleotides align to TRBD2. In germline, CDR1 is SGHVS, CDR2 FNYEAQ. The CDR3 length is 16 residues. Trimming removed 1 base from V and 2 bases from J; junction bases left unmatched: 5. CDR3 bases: TGTGCCAGCAGCTTAGGGGTGGGACTAACCTACAATGAGCAGTTCTTC. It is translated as CASSLGVGLTYNEQFF.

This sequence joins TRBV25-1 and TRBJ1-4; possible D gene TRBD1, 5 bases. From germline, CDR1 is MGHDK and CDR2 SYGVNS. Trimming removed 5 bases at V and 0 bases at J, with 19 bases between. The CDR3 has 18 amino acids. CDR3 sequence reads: CASSNWATARTTNEKLFF. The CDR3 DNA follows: TGTGCCAGCAGTAATTGGGCGACAGCGCGAACAACTAATGAAAAACTGTTTTTT.

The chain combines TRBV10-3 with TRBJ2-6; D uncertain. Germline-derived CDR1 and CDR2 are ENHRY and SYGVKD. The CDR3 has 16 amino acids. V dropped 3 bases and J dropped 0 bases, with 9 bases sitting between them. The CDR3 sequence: CAISEGQTSGANVLTF. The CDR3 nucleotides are TGTGCCATCAGTGAAGGGCAAACCTCTGGGGCCAACGTCCTGACTTTC.

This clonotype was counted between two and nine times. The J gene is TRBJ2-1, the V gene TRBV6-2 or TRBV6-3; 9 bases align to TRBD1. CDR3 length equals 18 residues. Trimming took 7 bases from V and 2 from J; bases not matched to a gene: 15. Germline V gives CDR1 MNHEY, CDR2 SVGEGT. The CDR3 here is CASTLSTGGGRPYNEQFF. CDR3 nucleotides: TGTGCCAGCACCCTAAGTACAGGGGGCGGGAGACCCTACAATGAGCAGTTCTTC.

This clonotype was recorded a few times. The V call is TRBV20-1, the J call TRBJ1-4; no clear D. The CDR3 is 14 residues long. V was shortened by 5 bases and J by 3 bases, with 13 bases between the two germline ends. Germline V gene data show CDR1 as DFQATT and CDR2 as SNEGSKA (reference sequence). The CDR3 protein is CSAQGNGPNEKLFF. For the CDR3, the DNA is TGCAGTGCTCAAGGCAACGGTCCTAATGAAAAACTGTTTTTT.

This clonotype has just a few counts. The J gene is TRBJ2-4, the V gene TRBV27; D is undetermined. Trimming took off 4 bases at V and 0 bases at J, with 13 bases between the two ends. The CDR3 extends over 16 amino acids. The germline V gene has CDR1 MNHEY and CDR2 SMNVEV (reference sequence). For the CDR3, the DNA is TGTGCCAGCAGTTGGAAAGGGAACCTAGCCAAAAACATTCAGTACTTC. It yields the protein CASSWKGNLAKNIQYF.

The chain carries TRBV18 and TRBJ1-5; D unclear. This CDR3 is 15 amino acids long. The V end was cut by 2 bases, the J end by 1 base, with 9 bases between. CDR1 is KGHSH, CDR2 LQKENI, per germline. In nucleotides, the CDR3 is TGTGCCAGCTCACCAGGGGTGCCCAGCAATCAGCCCCAGCATTTT. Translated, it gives CASSPGVPSNQPQHF.

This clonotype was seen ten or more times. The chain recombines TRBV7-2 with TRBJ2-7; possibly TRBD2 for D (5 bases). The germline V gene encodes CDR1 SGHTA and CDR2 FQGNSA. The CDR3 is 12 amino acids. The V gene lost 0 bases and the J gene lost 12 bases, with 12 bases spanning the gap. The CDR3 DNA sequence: TGTGCCAGCAGCTTAGCGGGATCAGGACTGTACTTC. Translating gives CASSLAGSGLYF.

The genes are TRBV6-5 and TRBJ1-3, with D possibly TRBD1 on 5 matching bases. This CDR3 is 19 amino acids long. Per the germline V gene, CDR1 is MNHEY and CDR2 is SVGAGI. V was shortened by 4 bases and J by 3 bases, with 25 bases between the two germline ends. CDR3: CASSFTPFDGALGGNTIYF. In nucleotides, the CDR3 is TGTGCCAGCAGTTTTACCCCCTTTGATGGGGCCCTCGGTGGAAACACCATATATTTT.

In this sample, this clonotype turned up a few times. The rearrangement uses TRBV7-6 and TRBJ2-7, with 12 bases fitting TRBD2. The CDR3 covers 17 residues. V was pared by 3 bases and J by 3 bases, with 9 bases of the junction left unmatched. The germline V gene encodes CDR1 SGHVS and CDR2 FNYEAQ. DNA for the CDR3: TGTGCCAGCAGCTTGAGACTAGCGGGAGCCAAAAACTACGAGCAGTACTTC. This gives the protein CASSLRLAGAKNYEQYF.

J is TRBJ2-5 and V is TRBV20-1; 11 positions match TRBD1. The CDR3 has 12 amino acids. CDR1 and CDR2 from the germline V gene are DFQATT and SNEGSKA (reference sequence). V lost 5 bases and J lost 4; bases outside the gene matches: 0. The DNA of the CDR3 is TGCAGTGCTGGGACAGGGGGAGAGACCCAGTACTTC. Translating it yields CSAGTGGETQYF.

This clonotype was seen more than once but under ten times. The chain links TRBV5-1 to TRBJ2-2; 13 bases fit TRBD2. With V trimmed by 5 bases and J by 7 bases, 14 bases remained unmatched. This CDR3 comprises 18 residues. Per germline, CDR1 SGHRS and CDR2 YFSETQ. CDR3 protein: CASSLGLAGVRSGGELFF. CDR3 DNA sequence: TGCGCCAGCAGTCTCGGACTAGCGGGAGTTCGGAGTGGCGGGGAGCTGTTTTTT.

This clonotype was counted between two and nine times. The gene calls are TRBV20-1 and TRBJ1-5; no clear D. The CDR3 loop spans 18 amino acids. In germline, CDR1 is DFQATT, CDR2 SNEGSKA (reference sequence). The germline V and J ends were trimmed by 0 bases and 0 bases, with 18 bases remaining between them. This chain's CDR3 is CSARDEASIWYSNQPQHF. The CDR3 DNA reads TGCAGTGCTAGAGATGAGGCTAGTATATGGTATAGCAATCAGCCCCAGCATTTT.

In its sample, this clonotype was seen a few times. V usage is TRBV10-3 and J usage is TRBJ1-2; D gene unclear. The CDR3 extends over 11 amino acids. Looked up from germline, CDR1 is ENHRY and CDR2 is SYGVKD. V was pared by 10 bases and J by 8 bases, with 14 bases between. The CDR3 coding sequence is TGTGCCACCGGCTGGGCGCAGGGCTACACCTTC. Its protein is CATGWAQGYTF.